This passage covers 29 T cell receptor beta chains from one sample sequenced in a study of blood T cell repertoires in COVID-19. TCRdb keeps only in-frame clones here, not all; method: immunoSEQ multiplex PCR. The data show approximately 250,000 clones, about 89% seen once. The specimen sequenced was PBMCs or T cells enriched from blood (not recorded which). All receptors come from a woman aged 25 to 39 who had recovered from COVID-19.

The V call is TRBV3-1 (or the pseudogene TRBV3-2), the J call TRBJ2-2; 8 nucleotides line up with TRBD2. The germline gives CDR1 LGHDT, CDR2 YNNKEL (reference sequence). CDR3 size: 14 residues. With V trimmed by 4 bases and J by 6 bases, 4 bases remained unmatched. The CDR3 is CASSRRAGAGELFF. In DNA form, the CDR3 reads TGTGCCAGCAGCCGACGAGCGGGAGCCGGGGAGCTGTTTTTT.

This sequence joins TRBV20-1 and TRBJ1-1, with TRBD1 as a possible D gene (5 bases). Germline assignment: CDR1 DFQATT and CDR2 SNEGSKA (reference sequence). The CDR3 spans 11 residues. V was clipped by 5 bases and J by 12 bases, with 16 bases between them. CDR3 sequence: CSAYGRRGSFF. In DNA, the CDR3 is TGCAGTGCTTATGGGCGGAGGGGATCTTTCTTT.

The rearrangement uses TRBV5-1 and TRBJ1-4; 7 bases are shared with TRBD1. This CDR3 has 14 residues. V was clipped by 4 bases and J by 3 bases; unmatched bases: 3. Germline assignment: CDR1 SGHRS and CDR2 YFSETQ. The CDR3 here is CASSTTGSNEKLFF. The CDR3 nucleotides read TGCGCCAGCAGCACGACAGGGTCTAATGAAAAACTGTTTTTT.

This clone was detected only once. The gene calls are TRBV14 and TRBJ1-4; D is perhaps TRBD1 (5 bases). Trimming pared 4 bases from V and 3 bases from J, leaving 12 bases between. The CDR3 is 15 residues long. The germline CDR1 and CDR2 sequences are SGHDN and FVKESK. CDR3 in amino acids: CASSRSRQPNEKLFF. The DNA of the CDR3 is TGTGCCAGCAGCCGAAGTCGACAGCCTAATGAAAAACTGTTTTTT.

In its sample, this clone was seen once. V and J are TRBV29-1 and TRBJ2-7; tentative D call: TRBD2 (6 bases). V dropped 6 bases and J dropped 4 bases, with 19 bases sitting between them. The CDR3 spans 14 residues. The germline V gene encodes CDR1 SQVTM and CDR2 ANQGSEA. The CDR3 DNA sequence: TGCAGCGTCGCCCGGGACTGGGGGAGGTACGAGCAGTACTTC. Its protein is CSVARDWGRYEQYF.

This clone showed up just once. The chain's CDR3 is CASRGDSFSGNTIYF. The CDR3 DNA is TGTGCCAGCAGGGGTGACTCCTTCTCTGGAAACACCATATATTTT. The chain couples TRBV6-5 to TRBJ1-3; D unresolved. Germline CDR1 MNHEY, CDR2 SVGAGI. Trimming shortened V by 6 bases and J by 0 bases, and 12 bases separated the two germline ends. The CDR3 totals 15 residues.

V is TRBV3-1 (or the pseudogene TRBV3-2) and J is TRBJ2-1; TRBD2 aligns across 10 bases. The CDR3 length is 19 residues. The germline gives CDR1 LGHDT, CDR2 YNNKEL (reference sequence). Trimming removed 0 bases from V and 4 bases from J; junction bases left unmatched: 12. CDR3 nucleotides: TGTGCCAGCAGCCAAGACAGCTGGGGTGTAGCGGGAGGTTACAATGAGCAGTTCTTC. This translates into CASSQDSWGVAGGYNEQFF.

The rearrangement joins TRBV4-1 to TRBJ2-1; TRBD2 matches at 10 bases. V lost 1 base to trimming and J lost 7 bases; unmatched junction nucleotides: 4. Per the germline V gene, CDR1 is MGHRA and CDR2 is YSYEKL. The CDR3 length is 15 residues. The CDR3 coding sequence is TGCGCCAGCAGCCAAGGGCTAGCGGGAGCTAATGAGCAGTTCTTC. It encodes CASSQGLAGANEQFF.

The chain recombines TRBV5-1 with TRBJ2-7, with 8 bases fitting TRBD2. The length of the CDR3 is 15 residues. V gave up 4 bases and J gave up 2 bases; unmatched junction bases: 8. Germline CDR1 SGHRS, CDR2 YFSETQ. The CDR3 sequence is CASSPLAGTTYEQYF. The CDR3 region has the DNA TGCGCCAGCAGCCCCCTAGCGGGCACCACCTACGAGCAGTACTTC.

V and J are TRBV5-1 and TRBJ2-3; possible D gene TRBD1, 5 bases. Trimming took off 2 bases at V and 6 bases at J, with 13 bases between the two ends. This CDR3 is built from 14 residues. Germline lookup yields CDR1 SGHRS and CDR2 YFSETQ. The DNA for the CDR3 is TGCGCCAGCAGCTTAGACAGCGCGCGGGATACGCAGTATTTT. Protein sequence: CASSLDSARDTQYF.

V usage is TRBV19 and J usage is TRBJ1-5, with D possibly being TRBD1 (6 bases). CDR1 and CDR2 (germline): LNHDA, SQIVND (reference sequence). The ends were cut back, 5 bases at V and 2 bases at J, with 13 bases in the middle. The CDR3 runs 15 residues. CDR3 nucleotides: TGTGCCAGTAGTTTCAGGGGATATGGCAATCAGCCCCAGCATTTT. Translating it yields CASSFRGYGNQPQHF. Variable domain in full (rest from reference TRBV19 and TRBJ1-5): DGGITQSPKYLFRKEGQNVTLSCEQNLNHDAMYWYRQDPGQGLRLIYYSQIVNDFQKGDIAEGYSVSREKKESFPLTVTSAQKNPTAFYLCASSFRGYGNQPQHFGDGTRLSIL.

The chain uses TRBV2 and TRBJ1-5, with no clear D. The V gene's germline CDR1 is SNHLY and CDR2 FYNNEI. V gave up 1 base and J gave up 2 bases, with 18 bases separating them. This CDR3 region has 18 residues. CDR3 sequence (DNA): TGTGCCAGCAGTGAAGGAGGAATAGCCCCACCGGGCAATCAGCCCCAGCATTTT. This codes for CASSEGGIAPPGNQPQHF. The variable domain in full, with the rest retrieved from reference TRBV2 and TRBJ1-5, is EPEVTQTPSHQVTQMGQEVILRCVPISNHLYFYWYRQILGQKVEFLVSFYNNEISEKSEIFDDQFSVERPDGSNFTLKIRSTKLEDSAMYFCASSEGGIAPPGNQPQHFGDGTRLSIL.

The chain links TRBV7-9 to TRBJ2-7; D is perhaps TRBD1 (6 bases). CDR1 and CDR2 from the germline V gene are SEHNR and FQNEAQ (reference sequence). The CDR3 spans 15 residues. The V and J ends lost 4 bases and 1 base respectively, with 14 bases between them. This CDR3 reads CASSSRGRPSYEQYF. Here the CDR3 DNA reads TGTGCCAGCAGCTCTAGGGGGAGACCTTCCTACGAGCAGTACTTC.

The chain links TRBV7-9 to TRBJ1-1, with 8 bases lining up with TRBD1. J was trimmed by 1 base and V by 5 bases; bases with no gene match: 3. Germline loops: CDR1 SEHNR, CDR2 FQNEAQ (reference sequence). The CDR3 is 14 residues long. The CDR3 is CASSEDRGNTEAFF. The CDR3, as DNA: TGTGCCAGCAGCGAAGACAGGGGGAACACTGAAGCTTTCTTT.

The chain recombines TRBV28 with TRBJ1-6; D ambiguous. The CDR3 runs 14 residues. Trimming cost V 8 bases and J 8 bases, with 16 bases left between them. CDR1 is MDHEN and CDR2 is SYDVKM in the germline V gene. The chain's CDR3 is CASEEIGPDSPLHF. CDR3 coding DNA: TGTGCCAGCGAGGAGATCGGCCCGGATTCACCCCTCCACTTT.

The rearrangement joins TRBV15 to TRBJ2-1; 8 bases fit TRBD1. The CDR3 contains 16 residues. Losses at the gene ends were 0 bases for V and 7 bases for J; bases not matched to a gene: 8. Germline V gene lookup returns CDR1 LNHNV and CDR2 YYDKDF (reference sequence). The CDR3 DNA reads as TGTGCCACCAGCAGAGATAAGGCAGGGGGCCTGAATGAGCAGTTCTTC. Amino acid sequence: CATSRDKAGGLNEQFF.

Comments on this clone: Other nucleotide sequences from this sample produce the same CDR3. The chain couples TRBV12-3 or TRBV12-4 to TRBJ1-5; no firm D call. This CDR3 spans 12 amino acids. The V and J ends lost 3 bases and 5 bases respectively, with 5 bases between them. CDR3 nucleotide sequence: TGTGCCAGCAGTTTTTCAGATCAGCCCCAGCATTTT. Translating gives CASSFSDQPQHF.

V gene TRBV28 combines with J gene TRBJ2-1, with D unclear. In germline, CDR1 is MDHEN, CDR2 SYDVKM. V was cut by 2 bases and J by 7 bases, with 12 bases left in between. This CDR3 region has 14 residues. The CDR3 reads CASSLPDFQNEQFF. DNA for the CDR3: TGTGCCAGCAGTTTACCCGACTTCCAGAATGAGCAGTTCTTC.

The chain couples TRBV5-4 to TRBJ1-6, with D perhaps matching TRBD1 (6 bases). The CDR3 is 14 amino acids. V was clipped by 0 bases and J by 9 bases, with 10 bases between them. Germline V CDR1 and CDR2: SGHNT, YYREEE (reference sequence). CDR3 coding DNA: TGTGCCAGCAGCTTGGCAGGGGAGGGTTCACCCCTCCACTTT. It codes for CASSLAGEGSPLHF.

This chain joins TRBV29-1 and TRBJ1-1, with D hard to call. The V gene's germline CDR1 is SQVTM and CDR2 ANQGSEA. V lost 5 bases, J lost 1 base, and 5 bases lay in between. The CDR3 runs to 11 residues. The CDR3 nucleotides are TGCAGCGTTACAAGGAACACTGAAGCTTTCTTT. The encoded protein is CSVTRNTEAFF.

This chain links TRBV3-1 (or the pseudogene TRBV3-2) with TRBJ1-1, with no clear D. The CDR3 has 10 residues. The germline V gene encodes CDR1 LGHDT and CDR2 YNNKEL (reference sequence). V was trimmed by 4 bases and J by 11 bases, leaving 8 bases between them. The DNA for the CDR3 is TGTGCCAGCAGCCCGTTTCGGGCTTTCTTT. It codes for CASSPFRAFF.

The V and J genes are TRBV11-2 and TRBJ2-3; D not resolved. V lost 4 bases and J lost 0, with 11 bases in between. The V gene's germline CDR1 is SGHAT and CDR2 FQNNGV. The CDR3 sequence is 15 residues long. The CDR3 DNA reads TGTGCCAGCAGCTCGGTTATACCTAGCACAGATACGCAGTATTTT. This codes for CASSSVIPSTDTQYF.

V is TRBV10-3 and J is TRBJ1-5, with D possibly matching TRBD1 (6 bases). CDR1 and CDR2 (germline): ENHRY, SYGVKD. The CDR3 spans 15 residues. The V end lost 2 bases, the J end lost 5 bases, and 13 bases lay between the germline ends. The CDR3 protein is CAISERTEADQPQHF. In DNA, the CDR3 is TGTGCCATCAGTGAGAGGACAGAGGCAGATCAGCCCCAGCATTTT.

This sequence joins TRBV7-2 and TRBJ1-1; D is perhaps TRBD1 (6 bases). Germline loops: CDR1 SGHTA, CDR2 FQGNSA. This CDR3 is built from 14 residues. V was trimmed by 2 bases and J by 4 bases, leaving 11 bases between them. CDR3 in amino acids: CASSLNRDGTEAFF. CDR3 DNA sequence: TGTGCCAGCAGCTTAAACAGGGATGGCACTGAAGCTTTCTTT. The entire variable domain, with the rest obtained from reference TRBV7-2 and TRBJ1-1, is as follows: GAGVSQSPSNKVTEKGKDVELRCDPISGHTALYWYRQSLGQGLEFLIYFQGNSAPDKSGLPSDRFSAERTGGSVSTLTIQRTQQEDSAVYLCASSLNRDGTEAFFGQGTRLTVV.

The rearrangement joins TRBV9 to TRBJ2-2; 7 positions match TRBD2. J was trimmed by 5 bases and V by 3 bases; bases with no gene match: 10. The CDR3 has 16 amino acids. Germline assignment: CDR1 SGDLS and CDR2 YYNGEE. The CDR3 DNA follows: TGTGCCAGCAGCGGGTCTCTAGCGGCACTGACCGGGGAGCTGTTTTTT. Translation gives CASSGSLAALTGELFF.

The V and J genes are TRBV6-1 and TRBJ2-3; unclear D gene. Trimming removed 1 base at V and 2 bases at J, with 10 bases between. CDR1 MNHNS and CDR2 SASEGT come from the germline V gene. The CDR3 spans 15 residues. The CDR3 DNA reads TGTGCCAGCAGTGAAGTAGGAGTTCTCACAGATACGCAGTATTTT. This gives the protein CASSEVGVLTDTQYF.

The V call is TRBV6-5, the J call TRBJ1-2, with D possibly being TRBD1 (6 bases). Trimming shortened V by 8 bases and J by 6 bases, and 7 bases separated the two germline ends. This CDR3 contains 10 residues. Germline V gene lookup returns CDR1 MNHEY and CDR2 SVGAGI. The CDR3 DNA is TGTGCCAGCGGGGACAATGGCTACACCTTC. The encoded protein is CASGDNGYTF.

In this sample, this clone turned up once. The CDR3: CASSLAGGTGYGYTF. Here the CDR3 DNA reads TGCGCCAGCAGCTTGGCCGGGGGGACAGGCTATGGCTACACCTTC. The genes are TRBV5-1 and TRBJ1-2; TRBD1 matches at 8 bases. Germline CDR1 and CDR2: SGHRS and YFSETQ. Unmatched junction bases numbered 5, after V lost 0 bases and J lost 4 bases. The CDR3 extends over 15 amino acids.

The rearrangement uses TRBV12-3 or TRBV12-4 and TRBJ1-2; no firm D call. CDR3 length: 13 amino acids. The V end was cut by 2 bases, the J end by 8 bases, with 12 bases between. The CDR3 nucleotides are TGTGCCAGCAGTTTAATGGCACCAGCGGGCTACACCTTC. It yields the protein CASSLMAPAGYTF.